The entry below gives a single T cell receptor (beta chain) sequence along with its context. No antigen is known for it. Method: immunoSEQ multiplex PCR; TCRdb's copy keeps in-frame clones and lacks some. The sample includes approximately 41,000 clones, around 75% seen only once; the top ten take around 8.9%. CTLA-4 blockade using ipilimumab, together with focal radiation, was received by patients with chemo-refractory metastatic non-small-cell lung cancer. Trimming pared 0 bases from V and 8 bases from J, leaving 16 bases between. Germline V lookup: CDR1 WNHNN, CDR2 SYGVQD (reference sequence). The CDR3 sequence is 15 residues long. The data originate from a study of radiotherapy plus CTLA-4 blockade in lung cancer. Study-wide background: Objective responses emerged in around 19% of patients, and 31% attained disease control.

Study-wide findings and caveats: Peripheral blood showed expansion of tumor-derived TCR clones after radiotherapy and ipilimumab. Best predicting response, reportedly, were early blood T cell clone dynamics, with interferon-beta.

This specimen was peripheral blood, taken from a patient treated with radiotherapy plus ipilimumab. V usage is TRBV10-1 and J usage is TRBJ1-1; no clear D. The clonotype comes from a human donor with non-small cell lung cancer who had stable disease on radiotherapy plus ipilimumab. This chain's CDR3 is CASSESSARGREAFF. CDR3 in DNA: TGCGCCAGCAGTGAGTCTTCTGCCCGGGGTCGAGAAGCTTTCTTT.